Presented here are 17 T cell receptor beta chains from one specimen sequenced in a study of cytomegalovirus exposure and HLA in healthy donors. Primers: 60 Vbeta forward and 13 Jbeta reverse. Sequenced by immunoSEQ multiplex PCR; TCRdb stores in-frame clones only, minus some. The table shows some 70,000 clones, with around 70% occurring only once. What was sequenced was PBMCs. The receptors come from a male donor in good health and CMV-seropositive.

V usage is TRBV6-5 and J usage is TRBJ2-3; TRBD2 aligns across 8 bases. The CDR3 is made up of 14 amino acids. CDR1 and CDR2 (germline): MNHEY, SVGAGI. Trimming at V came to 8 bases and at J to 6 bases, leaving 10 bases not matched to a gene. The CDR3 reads CASSGTRAWDTQYF. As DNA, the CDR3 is TGTGCCAGCTCTGGGACTAGGGCTTGGGATACGCAGTATTTT.

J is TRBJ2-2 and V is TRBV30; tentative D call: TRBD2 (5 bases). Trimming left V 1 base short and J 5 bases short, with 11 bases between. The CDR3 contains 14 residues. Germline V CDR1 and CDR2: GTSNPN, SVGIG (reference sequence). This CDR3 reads CAWSAQSGTGELFF. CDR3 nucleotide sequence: TGTGCCTGGAGTGCGCAGTCGGGAACCGGGGAGCTGTTTTTT.

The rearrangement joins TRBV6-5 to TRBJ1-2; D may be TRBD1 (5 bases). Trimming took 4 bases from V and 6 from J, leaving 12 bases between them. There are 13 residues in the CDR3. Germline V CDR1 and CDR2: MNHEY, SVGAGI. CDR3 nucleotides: TGTGCCAGCAGTTTGGGGACTAAGGATGGCTACACCTTC. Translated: CASSLGTKDGYTF.

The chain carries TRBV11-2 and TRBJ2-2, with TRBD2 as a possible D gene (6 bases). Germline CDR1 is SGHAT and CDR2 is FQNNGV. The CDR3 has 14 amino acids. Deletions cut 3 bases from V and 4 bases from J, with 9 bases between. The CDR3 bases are TGTGCCAGCAGCTTGACTAGTTTCACCGGGGAGCTGTTTTTT. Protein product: CASSLTSFTGELFF.

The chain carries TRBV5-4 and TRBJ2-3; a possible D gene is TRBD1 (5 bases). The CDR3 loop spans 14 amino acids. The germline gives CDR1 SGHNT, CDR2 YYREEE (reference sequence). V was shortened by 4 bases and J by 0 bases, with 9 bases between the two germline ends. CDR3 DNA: TGTGCCAGCAGCACCAGGGCCAGCACAGATACGCAGTATTTT. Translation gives CASSTRASTDTQYF.

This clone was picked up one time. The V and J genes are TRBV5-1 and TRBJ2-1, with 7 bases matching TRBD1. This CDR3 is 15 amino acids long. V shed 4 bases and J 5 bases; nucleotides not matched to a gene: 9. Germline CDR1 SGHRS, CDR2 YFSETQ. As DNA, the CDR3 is TGCGCCAGCAGCGTCAGACAGGGTGGGGACAATGAGCAGTTCTTC. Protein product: CASSVRQGGDNEQFF.

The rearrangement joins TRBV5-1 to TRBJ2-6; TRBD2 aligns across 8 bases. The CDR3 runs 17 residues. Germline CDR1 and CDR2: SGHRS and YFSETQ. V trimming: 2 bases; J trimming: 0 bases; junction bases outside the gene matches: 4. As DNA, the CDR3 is TGCGCCAGCAGCTTAGCAGGGACTAGCTCTGGGGCCAACGTCCTGACTTTC. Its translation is CASSLAGTSSGANVLTF.

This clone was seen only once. The CDR3: CASSDRQGYTGELFF. CDR3 coding DNA: TGCGCCAGCAGCGACAGGCAGGGATACACCGGGGAGCTGTTTTTT. The gene calls are TRBV5-1 and TRBJ2-2; D possibly corresponds to TRBD1 (6 bases). The CDR3 is 15 amino acids. Trimming stripped 4 bases from V and 3 bases from J, with 13 bases between. The germline V gene has CDR1 SGHRS and CDR2 YFSETQ.

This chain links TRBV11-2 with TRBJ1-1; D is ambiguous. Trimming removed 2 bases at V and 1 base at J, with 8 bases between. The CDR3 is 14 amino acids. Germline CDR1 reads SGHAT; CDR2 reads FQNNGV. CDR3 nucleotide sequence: TGTGCCAGCAGCTTATTTACGGGGAACACTGAAGCTTTCTTT. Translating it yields CASSLFTGNTEAFF.

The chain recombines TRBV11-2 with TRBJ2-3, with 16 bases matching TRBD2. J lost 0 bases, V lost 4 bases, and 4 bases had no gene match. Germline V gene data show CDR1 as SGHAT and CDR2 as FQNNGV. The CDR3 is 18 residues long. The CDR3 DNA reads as TGTGCCAGCAGCTCACCGGGACTAGCGGGAGGGAGCACAGATACGCAGTATTTT. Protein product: CASSSPGLAGGSTDTQYF.

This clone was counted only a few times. The CDR3 loop reads CASSFPGKMGDEQFF. CDR3 in DNA: TGTGCCAGCAGTTTCCCAGGAAAAATGGGCGATGAGCAGTTCTTC. The J gene is TRBJ2-1, the V gene TRBV28; D not resolved. The CDR3 extends over 15 amino acids. The V gene's germline CDR1 is MDHEN and CDR2 SYDVKM. Deletions cut 3 bases from V and 8 bases from J, with 17 bases between.

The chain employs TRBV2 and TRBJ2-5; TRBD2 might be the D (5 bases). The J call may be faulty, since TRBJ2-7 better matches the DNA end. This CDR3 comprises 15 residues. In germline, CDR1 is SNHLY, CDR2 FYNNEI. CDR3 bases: TGTGCCAGCAGGCTCTGGGCGGGCCCATCCTACGAGCAGTACTTC. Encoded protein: CASRLWAGPSYEQYF.

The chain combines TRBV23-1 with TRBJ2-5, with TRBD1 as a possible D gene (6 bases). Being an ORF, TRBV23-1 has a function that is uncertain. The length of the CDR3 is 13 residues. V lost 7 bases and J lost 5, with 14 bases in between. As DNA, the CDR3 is TGCGCCAGCATTAAGGACAGTTGTGAGACCCAGTACTTC. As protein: CASIKDSCETQYF.

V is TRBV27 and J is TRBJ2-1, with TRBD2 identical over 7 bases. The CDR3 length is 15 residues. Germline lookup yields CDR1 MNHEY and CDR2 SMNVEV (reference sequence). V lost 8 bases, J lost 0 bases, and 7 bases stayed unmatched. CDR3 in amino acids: CASRRRGSSYNEQFF. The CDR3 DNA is TGTGCCAGCCGACGCCGCGGGAGCTCCTACAATGAGCAGTTCTTC.

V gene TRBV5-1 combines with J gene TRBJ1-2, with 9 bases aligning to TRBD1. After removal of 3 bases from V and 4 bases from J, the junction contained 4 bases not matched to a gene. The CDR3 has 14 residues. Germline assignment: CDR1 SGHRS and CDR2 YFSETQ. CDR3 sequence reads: CASSWEQGAYGYTF. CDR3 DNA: TGCGCCAGCAGCTGGGAACAGGGGGCCTATGGCTACACCTTC.

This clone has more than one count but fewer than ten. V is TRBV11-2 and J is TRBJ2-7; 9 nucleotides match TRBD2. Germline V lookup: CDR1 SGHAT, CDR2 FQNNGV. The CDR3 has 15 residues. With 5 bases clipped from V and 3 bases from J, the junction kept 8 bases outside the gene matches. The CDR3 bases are TGTGCCAGCAGCCCCGGGACTAGCAGAAGCTACGAGCAGTACTTC. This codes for CASSPGTSRSYEQYF.

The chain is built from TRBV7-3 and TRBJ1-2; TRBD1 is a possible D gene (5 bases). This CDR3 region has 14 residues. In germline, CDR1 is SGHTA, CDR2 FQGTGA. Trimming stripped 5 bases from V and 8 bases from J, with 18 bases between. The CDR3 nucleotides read TGTGCCAGCAGCGGGGAGGGGCGAAGGGGAGGCTACACCTTC. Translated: CASSGEGRRGGYTF.